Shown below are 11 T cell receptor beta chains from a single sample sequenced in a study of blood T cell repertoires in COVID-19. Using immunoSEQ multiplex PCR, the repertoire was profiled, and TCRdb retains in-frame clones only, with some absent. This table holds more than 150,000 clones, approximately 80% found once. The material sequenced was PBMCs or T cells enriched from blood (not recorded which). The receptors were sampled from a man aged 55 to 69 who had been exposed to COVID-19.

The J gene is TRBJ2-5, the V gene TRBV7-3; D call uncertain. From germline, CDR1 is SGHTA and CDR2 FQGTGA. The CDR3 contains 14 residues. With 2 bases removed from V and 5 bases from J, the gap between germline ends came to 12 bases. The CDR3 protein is CASSLQSRLETQYF. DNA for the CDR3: TGTGCCAGCAGCTTACAGTCTAGGTTGGAGACCCAGTACTTC. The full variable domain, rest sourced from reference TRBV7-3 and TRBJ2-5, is GAGVSQTPSNKVTEKGKYVELRCDPISGHTALYWYRQSLGQGPEFLIYFQGTGAADDSGLPNDRFFAVRPEGSVSTLKIQRTERGDSAVYLCASSLQSRLETQYFGPGTRLLVL.

The CDR3 DNA follows: TGTGCCAGCAGCCAAGATCTGGGACAGGCTTTATCCAGGGAGCTGTTTTTT. Translating it yields CASSQDLGQALSRELFF. The chain carries TRBV3-1 (or the pseudogene TRBV3-2) and TRBJ2-2; 8 nucleotides line up with TRBD1. The germline CDR1 and CDR2 sequences are LGHDT and YNNKEL (reference sequence). Germline trimming cut 0 bases from V and 9 bases from J; bases unmatched to any gene: 12. The CDR3 runs to 17 residues.

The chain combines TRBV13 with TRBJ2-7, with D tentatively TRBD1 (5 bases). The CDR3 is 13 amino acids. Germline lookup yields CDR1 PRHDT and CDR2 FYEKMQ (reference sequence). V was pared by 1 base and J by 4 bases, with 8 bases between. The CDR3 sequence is CASSLVQGYEQYF. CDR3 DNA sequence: TGTGCCAGCAGCTTAGTTCAGGGTTACGAGCAGTACTTC.

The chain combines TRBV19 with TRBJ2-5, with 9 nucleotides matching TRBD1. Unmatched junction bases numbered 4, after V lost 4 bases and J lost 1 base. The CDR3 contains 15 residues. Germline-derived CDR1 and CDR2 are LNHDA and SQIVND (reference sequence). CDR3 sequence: CASSTGQGPQETQYF. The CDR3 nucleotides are TGTGCCAGTAGTACGGGACAGGGACCCCAAGAGACCCAGTACTTC.

The CDR3: CATSDYRVGETQYF. The DNA of the CDR3 is TGTGCCACCAGTGATTACAGGGTGGGGGAGACCCAGTACTTC. This chain joins TRBV24-1 and TRBJ2-5; TRBD1 is a possible D gene (6 bases). CDR1 is KGHDR and CDR2 is SFDVKD in the germline V gene. The CDR3 extends over 14 amino acids. V was clipped by 2 bases and J by 5 bases, with 11 bases between them.

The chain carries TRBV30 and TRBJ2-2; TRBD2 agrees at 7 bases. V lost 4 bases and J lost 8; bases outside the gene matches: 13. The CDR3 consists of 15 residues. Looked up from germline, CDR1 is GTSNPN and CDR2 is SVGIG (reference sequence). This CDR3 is CAWTLTRERGGELFF. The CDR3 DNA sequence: TGTGCCTGGACCCTGACCCGGGAGCGGGGAGGGGAGCTGTTTTTT.

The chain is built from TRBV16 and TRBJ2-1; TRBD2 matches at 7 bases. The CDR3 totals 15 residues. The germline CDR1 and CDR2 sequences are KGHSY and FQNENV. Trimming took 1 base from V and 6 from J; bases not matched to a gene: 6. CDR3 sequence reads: CASSQYRGGANEQFF. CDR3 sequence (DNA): TGTGCCAGCAGCCAATACCGCGGGGGAGCCAATGAGCAGTTCTTC.

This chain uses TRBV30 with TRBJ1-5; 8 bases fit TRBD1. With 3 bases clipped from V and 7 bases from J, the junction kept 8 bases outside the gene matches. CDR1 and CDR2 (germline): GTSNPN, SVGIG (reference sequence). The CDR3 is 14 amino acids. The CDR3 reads CAWRDRVGGQPQHF. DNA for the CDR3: TGTGCCTGGAGGGACAGGGTGGGAGGCCAGCCCCAGCATTTT.

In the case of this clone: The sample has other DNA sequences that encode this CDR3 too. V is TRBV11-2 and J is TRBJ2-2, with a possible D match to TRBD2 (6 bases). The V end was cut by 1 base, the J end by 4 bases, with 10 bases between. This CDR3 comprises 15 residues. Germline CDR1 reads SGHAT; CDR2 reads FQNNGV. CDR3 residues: CASSLVRESTGELFF. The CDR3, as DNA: TGTGCCAGCAGCTTAGTACGGGAGAGCACCGGGGAGCTGTTTTTT.

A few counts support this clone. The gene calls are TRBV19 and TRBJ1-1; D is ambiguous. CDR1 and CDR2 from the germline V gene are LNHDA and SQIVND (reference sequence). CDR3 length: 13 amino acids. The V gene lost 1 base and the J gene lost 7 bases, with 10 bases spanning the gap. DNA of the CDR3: TGTGCCAGTAGTATAGCTGGCGGATTTGAAGCTTTCTTT. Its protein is CASSIAGGFEAFF.

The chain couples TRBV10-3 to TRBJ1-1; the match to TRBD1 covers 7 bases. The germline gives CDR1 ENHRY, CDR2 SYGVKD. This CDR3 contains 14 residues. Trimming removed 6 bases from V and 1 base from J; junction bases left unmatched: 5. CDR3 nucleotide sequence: TGTGCCATCAGACTGACAGGGAGGAACACTGAAGCTTTCTTT. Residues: CAIRLTGRNTEAFF.